The clone carrying this TCR beta chain was seen more than once but under ten times. Its target is unknown. Germline-derived CDR1 and CDR2 are LGHDT and YNNKEL (reference sequence). V gave up 5 bases and J gave up 8 bases, with 10 bases separating them. The CDR3 contains 12 residues. Through template switching, a universal primer site was introduced, and the cDNA contained unique molecular identifiers. TCRdb redid the calling of the 5' RACE reads with MiXCR, one entry per CDR3 protein. Of 350,000 or so distinct CDR3 sequences in the sample, 9% were seen once. The data are from a study of identical twins. Study findings and constraints: Out-of-frame alpha sequences common to twins were enriched for low generation probability.

No donor was unhealthy or non-Caucasian. The clonotype originates from a woman aged 45 to 65 in good health. The rearrangement links TRBV3-1 to TRBJ2-1; perhaps TRBD2 as D (5 bases). Input material: naive T cells sorted from blood. CDR3: CASSGMRDEQFF. The CDR3 coding sequence is TGTGCCAGCAGCGGAATGAGGGATGAGCAGTTCTTC.